The 11 T cell receptor beta chains listed next were all sequenced from one sample in a study of CD8+ T cells in alopecia areata. Extraction and reverse transcription of RNA yielded cDNA as the sequencing template. Sequenced by immunoSEQ multiplex PCR; TCRdb stores in-frame clones only, minus some. The sample has approximately 210,000 clones; 60% to 70% are singletons. As for treatment: oral pan-JAK inhibitor, 5-10 mg twice daily. Sequences were derived from CD4+ T cells sorted from blood, sampled at week 4, from a patient treated with tofacitinib. Receptors originate from a human donor with alopecia areata.

This clone was counted only a few times. The chain is built from TRBV28 and TRBJ2-7; a possible D gene is TRBD2 (7 bases). The CDR3 loop spans 15 amino acids. Trimming removed 4 bases at V and 6 bases at J, with 19 bases between. From germline, CDR1 is MDHEN and CDR2 SYDVKM. The CDR3 protein is CASSSPTGRGAEQYF. DNA of the CDR3: TGTGCCAGCAGTTCCCCCACAGGGAGGGGGGCCGAGCAGTACTTC.

This clone was observed a few times. The gene calls are TRBV11-2 and TRBJ2-1; a weak D match, TRBD1 (5 bases). Trimming shortened V by 5 bases and J by 5 bases, and 16 bases separated the two germline ends. The CDR3 runs 15 residues. Germline lookup yields CDR1 SGHAT and CDR2 FQNNGV. The CDR3 region has the DNA TGTGCCAGCAGCCCCCGCCTCTCAGGGAACAATGAGCAGTTCTTC. It codes for CASSPRLSGNNEQFF. The full variable domain, rest sourced from reference TRBV11-2 and TRBJ2-1, is EAGVAQSPRYKIIEKRQSVAFWCNPISGHATLYWYQQILGQGPKLLIQFQNNGVVDDSQLPKDRFSAERLKGVDSTLKIQPAKLEDSAVYLCASSPRLSGNNEQFFGPGTRLTVL.

The chain employs TRBV30 and TRBJ1-1; D remains unclear. CDR1 is GTSNPN and CDR2 is SVGIG in the germline V gene (reference sequence). Trimming left V 3 bases short and J 4 bases short, with 12 bases between. The CDR3 has 13 amino acids. CDR3 sequence: CAWRKGRATEAFF. CDR3 coding DNA: TGTGCCTGGAGGAAGGGTAGGGCCACTGAAGCTTTCTTT.

The rearrangement links TRBV2 to TRBJ2-1, with D possibly TRBD2 on 7 matching bases. Germline CDR1 SNHLY, CDR2 FYNNEI. The CDR3 is 15 amino acids. CDR3 sequence: CAEQRGASSYNEQFF. The CDR3 DNA reads TGTGCAGAACAACGGGGGGCAAGCTCCTACAATGAGCAGTTCTTC. The complete variable domain, with remaining parts taken from reference TRBV2 and TRBJ2-1, reads EPEVTQTPSHQVTQMGQEVILRCVPISNHLYFYWYRQILGQKVEFLVSFYNNEISEKSEIFDDQFSVERPDGSNFTLKIRSTKLEDSAMYFCAEQRGASSYNEQFFGPGTRLTVL.

The J gene is TRBJ2-7, the V gene TRBV2, with TRBD1 matching over 11 bases. After removal of 6 bases from V and 0 bases from J, the junction contained 4 bases not matched to a gene. Germline lookup yields CDR1 SNHLY and CDR2 FYNNEI. CDR3 length equals 15 residues. The CDR3 spells CASSGQGASSYEQYF. CDR3 bases: TGTGCCAGCAGCGGACAGGGGGCCAGCTCCTACGAGCAGTACTTC.

The chain carries TRBV9 and TRBJ2-1; 8 bases are a match to TRBD1. The CDR3 is 15 amino acids. The germline gives CDR1 SGDLS, CDR2 YYNGEE. Trimming took 3 bases from V and 0 from J; bases not matched to a gene: 2. As DNA, the CDR3 is TGTGCCAGCAGCGAGACAGGGGACTCCTACAATGAGCAGTTCTTC. Translating gives CASSETGDSYNEQFF.

The chain joins TRBV5-6 to TRBJ2-3; 9 nucleotides agree with TRBD2. This CDR3 has 16 amino acids. V trimming: 4 bases; J trimming: 2 bases; junction bases outside the gene matches: 8. Germline assignment: CDR1 SGHDT and CDR2 YYEEEE. The chain's CDR3 is CASSATSGPFTDTQYF. As DNA, the CDR3 is TGTGCCAGCAGCGCAACTAGCGGGCCTTTCACAGATACGCAGTATTTT.

The chain links TRBV29-1 to TRBJ1-1; D not certain. This CDR3 is 13 amino acids long. Per the germline V gene, CDR1 is SQVTM and CDR2 is ANQGSEA. V lost 3 bases, J lost 7 bases, and 15 bases lay in between. The CDR3 loop reads CSVEGRAALEAFF. The CDR3 DNA reads TGCAGCGTTGAGGGCCGGGCCGCCCTTGAAGCTTTCTTT. Using reference TRBV29-1 and TRBJ1-1 for the parts outside the CDR3, the full variable domain is SAVISQKPSRDICQRGTSLTIQCQVDSQVTMMFWYRQQPGQSLTLIATANQGSEATYESGFVIDKFPISRPNLTFSTLTVSNMSPEDSSIYLCSVEGRAALEAFFGQGTRLTVV.

The sample holds a few counts of this clone. The rearrangement links TRBV7-3 to TRBJ2-1; TRBD2 is a possible D gene (5 bases). The CDR3 is made up of 13 amino acids. The germline gives CDR1 SGHTA, CDR2 FQGTGA. The V and J ends lost 5 bases and 7 bases respectively, with 12 bases between them. CDR3 sequence reads: CASSLDRGNEQFF. In DNA form, the CDR3 reads TGTGCCAGCAGCCTCGACCGGGGTAATGAGCAGTTCTTC. The full variable domain, in which reference TRBV7-3 and TRBJ2-1 provide the parts outside the CDR3, is GAGVSQTPSNKVTEKGKYVELRCDPISGHTALYWYRQSLGQGPEFLIYFQGTGAADDSGLPNDRFFAVRPEGSVSTLKIQRTERGDSAVYLCASSLDRGNEQFFGPGTRLTVL.

This clone was picked up a small number of times. The chain has TRBV7-2 and TRBJ2-5, with D uncertain. With 2 bases removed from V and 2 bases from J, the gap between germline ends came to 0 bases. The germline gives CDR1 SGHTA, CDR2 FQGNSA. The CDR3 sequence is 11 residues long. The CDR3 loop is CASSLQETQYF. The CDR3 region has the DNA TGTGCCAGCAGCTTACAAGAGACCCAGTACTTC. The whole variable domain, remainder taken from reference TRBV7-2 and TRBJ2-5, is GAGVSQSPSNKVTEKGKDVELRCDPISGHTALYWYRQSLGQGLEFLIYFQGNSAPDKSGLPSDRFSAERTGGSVSTLTIQRTQQEDSAVYLCASSLQETQYFGPGTRLLVL.

This clone occurred a few times. This chain connects TRBV30 to TRBJ1-1; D not certain. CDR1 is GTSNPN, CDR2 SVGIG, per germline (reference sequence). Trimming shortened V by 0 bases and J by 0 bases, and 5 bases separated the two germline ends. The length of the CDR3 is 13 residues. The DNA of the CDR3 is TGTGCCTGGAGTGTGCTAGTGAACACTGAAGCTTTCTTT. The encoded protein is CAWSVLVNTEAFF.